This is a list of T cell receptor beta chains from one sample in a study of shared clonotypes between healthy human individuals. Assay used: immunoSEQ multiplex PCR; TCRdb lists only in-frame clones, some missing. The table has about 1.5 million clones, roughly 96% seen once. Sequenced: naive CD4+ T cells sorted from blood. These TCRs come from a man between 25 and 39 years old in good health. Each CDR3 is given with its conserved first and last residue. The order of the fields is J gene, D gene, V gene, clone size, CDR3 DNA, CDR3 protein. A D gene is named only where the DNA matches it firmly. Clone size, where shown, is once, few, many, or a class for clones that have expanded.

>TRBJ2-7|NA|TRBV18|once
TGTGCCAGCTCATCGAGCTCCTACGAGCAGTACTTC
CASSSSSYEQYF
>TRBJ2-1|TRBD2|TRBV5-1|NA
TGCGCCAGCAGCTTGATGCAAACTAGCGAGTACAATGAGCAGTTCTTC
CASSLMQTSEYNEQFF
>TRBJ1-5|NA|TRBV28|NA
TGTGCCAGCAGTTTATGGGGCCACTATAGCAATCAGCCCCAGCATTTT
CASSLWGHYSNQPQHF
>TRBJ2-1|TRBD1|TRBV15|once
TGTGCCACCAGTGGGACAGGGTTATCCTACAATGAGCAGTTCTTC
CATSGTGLSYNEQFF
>TRBJ1-1|TRBD1|TRBV6-5|NA
TGTGCCAGCAGTTACGGGGACAGTAACACTGAAGCTTTCTTT
CASSYGDSNTEAFF
>TRBJ2-7|TRBD2|TRBV5-1|NA
TGCGCCAGCAGCTTCGGTGGCGGGGGGCCTGGAGAGCAGTACTTC
CASSFGGGGPGEQYF
>TRBJ2-1|TRBD2|TRBV7-3|NA
TGTGCCAGCAGCTTACTCGCGGGAGGTCACAATGAGCAGTTCTTC
CASSLLAGGHNEQFF
>TRBJ2-3|NA|TRBV30|NA
TGTGCCTGGAGTGTAGGGCTTTCTAGCACAGATACGCAGTATTTT
CAWSVGLSSTDTQYF
>TRBJ1-2|NA|TRBV7-9|once
TGTGCCAGCAGCTTAGGCCGGGACGGCTATGGCTACACCTTC
CASSLGRDGYGYTF
>TRBJ2-7|NA|TRBV28|NA
TGTGCCAGCAGTTTATTATCGAGGGGGACCACCTACGAGCAGTACTTC
CASSLLSRGTTYEQYF
>TRBJ1-5|NA|TRBV28|NA
TGTGCCAGCAGTTTAGCCTCTGGCAATCAGCCCCAGCATTTT
CASSLASGNQPQHF
>TRBJ1-1|NA|TRBV9|NA
TGTGCCAGCAGCGCTCTGGACTACACTGAAGCTTTCTTT
CASSALDYTEAFF
>TRBJ2-1|NA|TRBV18|NA
TGTGCCAGCTCACCACCCCGCCTGCCTCGTTCCGACAATGAGCAGTTCTTC
CASSPPRLPRSDNEQFF
>TRBJ2-1|TRBD1|TRBV18|NA
TGTGCCAGCTCAACACGGACAGGGTGGGACAATGAGCAGTTCTTC
CASSTRTGWDNEQFF
>TRBJ2-3|TRBD2|TRBV10-1|NA
TGCGCCAGCAGTGAGTCCCTAGCGGGAAGGGATACGCAGTATTTT
CASSESLAGRDTQYF
>TRBJ2-5|NA|TRBV6-5|NA
TGTGCCAGCAGTGCCCCAGGGCCCAGGACCCAGTACTTC
CASSAPGPRTQYF
>TRBJ2-2|NA|TRBV15|NA
TGTGCCACCAGCAGACCGGGGGCGTACACCGGGGAGCTGTTTTTT
CATSRPGAYTGELFF
>TRBJ2-7|NA|TRBV6-1|NA
TGTGCCAGCAGTGATGGTGGTCGGCCCCCCTACGAGCAGTACTTC
CASSDGGRPPYEQYF
>TRBJ1-5|TRBD1|TRBV30|NA
TGTGCCTGCGGACAGGGGCCATCGCAGAACACACAGCCCCAGCATTTT
CACGQGPSQNTQPQHF
>TRBJ2-7|NA|TRBV7-9|NA
TGTGCCAGCACCACCCGGGTGGCCTCCTACGAGCAGTACTTC
CASTTRVASYEQYF
>TRBJ1-1|TRBD1|TRBV5-6|NA
TGTGCCAGCAGCTTGGTAAGGGGGCTGTACGCTGAAGCTTTCTTT
CASSLVRGLYAEAFF
>TRBJ2-5|TRBD2|TRBV4-3|NA
TGCGCCAGCAGCCAAGACCAAGGACTAGCGGGGGGAGGGACCCAGTACTTC
CASSQDQGLAGGGTQYF
>TRBJ2-3|NA|TRBV29-1|once
TGCAGCCCCAGCCCCGACACAGATACGCAGTATTTT
CSPSPDTDTQYF
>TRBJ2-7|NA|TRBV4-1|NA
TGCGCCAGCAGCCAGCTAGGGGGAGGGGGACTTAACGAGCAGTACTTC
CASSQLGGGGLNEQYF
>TRBJ1-3|TRBD1|TRBV2|NA
TGTGCCAGCAGTCGGAGGAGACAGGGGGGCTCTGGAAACACCATATATTTT
CASSRRRQGGSGNTIYF
>TRBJ2-2|NA|TRBV7-7|NA
TGTGCTAGCAGCTTGGTTCTGGGCACCGGGGAGCTGTTTTTT
CASSLVLGTGELFF
>TRBJ2-1|TRBD2|TRBV2|NA
TGTGCCAGCAGTGCGGGCGGGAGCCTCTTTAATGAGCAGTTCTTC
CASSAGGSLFNEQFF
>TRBJ1-2|NA|TRBV9|NA
TGTGCCAGCAGCGTAGGTGGGGGGGCGTCTGGCTACACCTTC
CASSVGGGASGYTF
>TRBJ2-3|NA|TRBV10-2|NA
TGCGCCAGCACCAGATCTACGGTTTACACAGATACGCAGTATTTT
CASTRSTVYTDTQYF
>TRBJ2-5|TRBD2|TRBV9|NA
TGTGCCAGCAGCGTAGGAGGGGCTAGCGGGGCGCAAGAGACCCAGTACTTC
CASSVGGASGAQETQYF
>TRBJ2-7|TRBD2|TRBV7-9|NA
TGTGCCAGCAGCCGACTAGCGGGCCCCCTTTACGAGCAGTACTTC
CASSRLAGPLYEQYF
>TRBJ2-1|TRBD2|TRBV4-2|NA
TGTGCCAGCAGCCACACTAGCGGCTCCTACAATGAGCAGTTCTTC
CASSHTSGSYNEQFF
>TRBJ1-3|NA|TRBV7-8|NA
TGTGCCAGCAGCTTAGAAGGCGGAGCCCACTCTGGAAACACCATATATTTT
CASSLEGGAHSGNTIYF
>TRBJ1-1|TRBD1|TRBV5-1|NA
TGCGCCAGCAGCTTGGCGGACAGGGTATCCACTGAAGCTTTCTTT
CASSLADRVSTEAFF
>TRBJ2-2|TRBD2|TRBV19|NA
TGTGCCAGTAGTATAGATTTGGGACTAGCGAACACCGGGGAGCTGTTTTTT
CASSIDLGLANTGELFF
>TRBJ2-2|NA|TRBV5-1|NA
TGCGCCAGCAGGCTCATAGGACAGTTCGGGGAGCTGTTTTTT
CASRLIGQFGELFF
>TRBJ2-7|TRBD1|TRBV5-1|NA
TGCGCCAGCAGCTTGCCGTTCGGGACAGGGGGCCACGAGCAGTACTTC
CASSLPFGTGGHEQYF
>TRBJ2-1|TRBD2|TRBV29-1|NA
TGCAGCGTTTCGTCCCCCCTGGGGTGGGCGGGAGCGGGCAATGAGCAGTTCTTC
CSVSSPLGWAGAGNEQFF
>TRBJ2-1|TRBD1|TRBV10-2|NA
TGCGCCAGCAAGTCTAGTGGGACAGGTCGAGATGGGGGTTACAATGAGCAGTTCTTC
CASKSSGTGRDGGYNEQFF
>TRBJ1-2|NA|TRBV4-3|NA
TGCGCCAGCAGCCAAAATTCCGGCAGGGTGAACTATGGCTACACCTTC
CASSQNSGRVNYGYTF
>TRBJ2-5|NA|TRBV5-8|once
TGTGCCAGCAGCACCCTGGCAGGGGGGCCCTGGGCGACCCAGTACTTC
CASSTLAGGPWATQYF
>TRBJ2-3|NA|TRBV7-9|NA
TGTGCCAGCAGCGAGGTGGGCACTCCCCCGGAAGATACGCAGTATTTT
CASSEVGTPPEDTQYF
>TRBJ1-1|NA|TRBV10-3|NA
TGTGCCATCAGTGGGCGCTACCCCGGGAACACTGAAGCTTTCTTT
CAISGRYPGNTEAFF
>TRBJ2-1|NA|TRBV2|NA
TGTGCCAGCAAGGAGGGCTATGAGCAGTTCTTC
CASKEGYEQFF
>TRBJ1-5|TRBD1|TRBV15|once
TGTGCCACCAGCAGAGCTGGCAGGGGGCCGAATCAGCCCCAGCATTTT
CATSRAGRGPNQPQHF
>TRBJ2-1|NA|TRBV18|NA
TGTGCCAGCTCTCAAGATAGGGGGAGCTCCTACAATGAGCAGTTCTTC
CASSQDRGSSYNEQFF
>TRBJ1-5|TRBD1|TRBV7-2|NA
TGTGCCAGCAGCTTACAGGGGGGAGGCAATCAGCCCCAGCATTTT
CASSLQGGGNQPQHF
>TRBJ2-1|NA|TRBV28|NA
TGTGCCAGCATTGACGGTGCCGTCTCAGGACAGCAGTTCTTC
CASIDGAVSGQQFF